This T cell receptor beta chain was sequenced during a study of CD8 T cells in ankylosing spondylitis. The CDR3 covers 16 residues. Trimming removed 3 bases from V and 7 bases from J; junction bases left unmatched: 8. Germline CDR1 SEHNR, CDR2 FQNEAQ (reference sequence). Making the TCR beta libraries involved quantitative 5'-RACE with molecular barcodes. TCRdb reanalysed the 5' RACE reads using MiXCR and keeps one entry per CDR3 protein. The table lists approximately 260,000 distinct CDR3 sequences, over 15% of them singletons. Specimen: blood, either unsorted or a sorted T cell fraction (not recorded which). The rearrangement uses TRBV7-9 and TRBJ2-1; TRBD2 agrees at 11 bases. The clonotype originates from a male donor with ankylosing spondylitis or in good health (not recorded which). CDR3 amino acids: CASSLNSGRAGNEQFF. CDR3 in DNA: TGTGCCAGCAGCTTGAATAGCGGGAGGGCCGGGAATGAGCAGTTCTTC.